This T cell receptor (beta chain) was captured by sequencing in a study of T-cell reconstitution after alpha-beta-depleted transplantation in children. General study points: Recipient T cells and thymic progenitors that survived were the source of the high TCRbeta diversity seen at day 60 in some patients. As was reported, about two months after transplant, alpha-beta T cells came from several hundred expanded graft clones. After one year, T-cell counts and TCRbeta diversity mostly came from new T cells.

Unique molecular identifiers were used in preparing the TCRbeta library. Via MiXCR, TCRdb re-called the PCR reads, giving one row per CDR3 protein. The data contain fewer than 550,000 distinct CDR3 sequences, roughly 16% of them singletons. This clonotype was seen only a few times. What it binds is not known. Germline V CDR1 and CDR2: SGHDN, FVKESK. The CDR3 loop spans 15 amino acids. The V end lost 4 bases, the J end lost 8 bases, and 19 bases lay between the germline ends. The receptor's source is a boy under three years old who had a stem cell transplant for Wiskott-Aldrich syndrome, so the T cells may come from the graft donor. V gene TRBV14 combines with J gene TRBJ2-3, with a tentative D call TRBD2 (7 bases). The sample was PBMCs, mostly from graft donor cells, taken 360 days after TCRalphabeta/CD19-depleted stem cell transplant. The CDR3 nucleotides read TGTGCCAGCAGCCTTCTGGGGGGGCCACGTCTTACGCAGTATTTT. It translates to CASSLLGGPRLTQYF.